This entry features one T cell receptor beta chain sequence. This sample is drawn from a study of blood T cell repertoires in COVID-19. Study-level background: Nucleic acid was either cDNA or gDNA, and it came from T cells, B-cell-depleted T cells, or PBMCs.

The CDR3 extends over 18 amino acids. Germline CDR1 SGDLS, CDR2 YYNGEE. Trimming left V 3 bases short and J 0 bases short, with 19 bases between. Only in-frame clones appear in the TCRdb table, and some are missing; sequencing was by immunoSEQ multiplex PCR. Among some 70,000 clones, just over 85% were seen once, and the ten largest hold approximately 6.6%. This clonotype was sampled from a man between 45 and 60 years old with active COVID-19. The sequencing input was peripheral blood. The chain is built from TRBV9 and TRBJ2-1, with no clear D. As DNA, the CDR3 is TGTGCCAGCAGCGACCCCGATGGAGCCACGAGCTCCTACAATGAGCAGTTCTTC. This translates into CASSDPDGATSSYNEQFF.